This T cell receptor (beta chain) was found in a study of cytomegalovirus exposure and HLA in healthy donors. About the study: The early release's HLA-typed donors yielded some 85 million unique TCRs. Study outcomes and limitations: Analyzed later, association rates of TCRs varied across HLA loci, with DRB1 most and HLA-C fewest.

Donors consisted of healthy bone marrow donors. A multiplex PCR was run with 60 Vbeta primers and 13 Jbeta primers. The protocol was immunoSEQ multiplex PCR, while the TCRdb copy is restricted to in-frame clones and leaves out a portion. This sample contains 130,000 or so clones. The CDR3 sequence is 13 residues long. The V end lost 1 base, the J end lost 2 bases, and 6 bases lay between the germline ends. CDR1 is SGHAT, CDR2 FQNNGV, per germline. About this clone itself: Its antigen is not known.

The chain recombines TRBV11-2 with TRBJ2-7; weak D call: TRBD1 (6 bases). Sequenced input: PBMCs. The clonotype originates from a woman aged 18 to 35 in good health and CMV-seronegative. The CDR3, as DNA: TGTGCCAGCAGCTTAGCAGGGGCCTACGAGCAGTACGTC. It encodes CASSLAGAYEQYV.